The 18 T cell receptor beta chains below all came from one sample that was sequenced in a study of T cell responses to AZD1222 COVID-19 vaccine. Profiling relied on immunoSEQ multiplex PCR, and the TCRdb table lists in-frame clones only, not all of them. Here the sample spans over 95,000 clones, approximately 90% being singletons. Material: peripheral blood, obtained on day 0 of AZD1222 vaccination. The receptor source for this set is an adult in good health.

CDR3 in DNA: TGTGCCAGCAGCCAAGATGGAACGAACACTGAAGCTTTCTTT. It translates to CASSQDGTNTEAFF. The chain uses TRBV4-2 and TRBJ1-1, with unresolved D. The CDR3 consists of 14 residues. Germline V gene lookup returns CDR1 LGHNA and CDR2 YNFKEQ. The V end lost 0 bases, the J end lost 1 base, and 6 bases lay between the germline ends.

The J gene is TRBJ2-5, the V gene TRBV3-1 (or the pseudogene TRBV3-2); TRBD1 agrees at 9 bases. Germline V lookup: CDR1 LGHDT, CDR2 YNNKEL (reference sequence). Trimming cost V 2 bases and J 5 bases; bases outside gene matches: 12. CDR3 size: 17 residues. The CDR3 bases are TGTGCCAGCAGCCAAACTTATCCGGGACAGGGAATGGAGACCCAGTACTTC. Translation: CASSQTYPGQGMETQYF.

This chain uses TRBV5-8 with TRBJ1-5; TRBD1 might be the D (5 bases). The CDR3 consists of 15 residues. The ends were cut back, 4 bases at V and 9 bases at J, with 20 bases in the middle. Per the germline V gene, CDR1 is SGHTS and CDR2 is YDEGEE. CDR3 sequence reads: CASSLGTRAEGPQHF. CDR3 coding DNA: TGTGCCAGCAGCCTGGGGACCAGGGCAGAGGGGCCCCAGCATTTT.

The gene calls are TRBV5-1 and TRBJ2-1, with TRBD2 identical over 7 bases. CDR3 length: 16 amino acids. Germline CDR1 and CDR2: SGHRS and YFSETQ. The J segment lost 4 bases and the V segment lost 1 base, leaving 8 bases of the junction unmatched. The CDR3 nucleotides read TGCGCCAGCAGCTTGAGTTCGTCTAGCGGTTACAATGAGCAGTTCTTC. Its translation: CASSLSSSSGYNEQFF.

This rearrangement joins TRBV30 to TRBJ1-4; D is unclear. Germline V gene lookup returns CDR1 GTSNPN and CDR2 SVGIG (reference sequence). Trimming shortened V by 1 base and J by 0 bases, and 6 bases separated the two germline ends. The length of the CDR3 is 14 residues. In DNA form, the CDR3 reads TGTGCCTGGAGTGAGGGTGCAACTAATGAAAAACTGTTTTTT. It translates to CAWSEGATNEKLFF.

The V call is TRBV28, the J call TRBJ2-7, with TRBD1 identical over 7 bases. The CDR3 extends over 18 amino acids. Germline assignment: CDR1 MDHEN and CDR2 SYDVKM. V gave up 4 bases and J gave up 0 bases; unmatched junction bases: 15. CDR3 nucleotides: TGTGCCAGCAGTTCCATTATGGGGGACAGCTTTAGCTCCTACGAGCAGTACTTC. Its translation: CASSSIMGDSFSSYEQYF.

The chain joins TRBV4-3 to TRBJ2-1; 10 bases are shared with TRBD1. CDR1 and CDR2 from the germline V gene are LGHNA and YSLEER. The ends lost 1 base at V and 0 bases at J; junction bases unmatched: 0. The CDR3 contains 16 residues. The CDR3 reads CASSQGQGASYNEQFF. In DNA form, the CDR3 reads TGCGCCAGCAGCCAAGGACAGGGGGCCTCCTACAATGAGCAGTTCTTC.

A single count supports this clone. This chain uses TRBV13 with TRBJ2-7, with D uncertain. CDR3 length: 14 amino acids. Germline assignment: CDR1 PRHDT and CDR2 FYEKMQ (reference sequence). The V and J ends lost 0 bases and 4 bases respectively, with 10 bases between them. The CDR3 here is CASSLGGRRYEQYF. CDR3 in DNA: TGTGCCAGCAGCTTAGGAGGCCGGAGATACGAGCAGTACTTC. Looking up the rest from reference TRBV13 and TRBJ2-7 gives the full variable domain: AAGVIQSPRHLIKEKRETATLKCYPIPRHDTVYWYQQGPGQDPQFLISFYEKMQSDKGSIPDRFSAQQFSDYHSELNMSSLELGDSALYFCASSLGGRRYEQYFGPGTRLTVT.

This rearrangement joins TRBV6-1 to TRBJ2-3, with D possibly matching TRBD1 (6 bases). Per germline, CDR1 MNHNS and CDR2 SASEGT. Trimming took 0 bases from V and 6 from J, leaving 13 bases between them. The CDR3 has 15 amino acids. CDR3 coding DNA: TGTGCCAGCAGTGAAGCTCTGTATGGGGGCGATACGCAGTATTTT. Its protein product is CASSEALYGGDTQYF.

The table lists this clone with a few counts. CDR3 in amino acids: CASSSAGTADPSNQPQHF. As DNA, the CDR3 is TGTGCCAGCAGCTCGGCCGGGACAGCTGACCCAAGCAATCAGCCCCAGCATTTT. The rearrangement uses TRBV11-3 and TRBJ1-5; TRBD1 agrees at 7 bases. The CDR3 runs to 18 residues. Trimming removed 4 bases from V and 1 base from J; junction bases left unmatched: 13. Per germline, CDR1 SGHNT and CDR2 YENEEA.

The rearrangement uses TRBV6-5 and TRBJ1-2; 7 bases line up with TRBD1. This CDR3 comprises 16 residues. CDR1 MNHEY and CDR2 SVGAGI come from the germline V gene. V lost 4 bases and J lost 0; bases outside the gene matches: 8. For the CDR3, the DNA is TGTGCCAGCAGTTCCTCTCCGGGACAGACTAACTATGGCTACACCTTC. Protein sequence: CASSSSPGQTNYGYTF.

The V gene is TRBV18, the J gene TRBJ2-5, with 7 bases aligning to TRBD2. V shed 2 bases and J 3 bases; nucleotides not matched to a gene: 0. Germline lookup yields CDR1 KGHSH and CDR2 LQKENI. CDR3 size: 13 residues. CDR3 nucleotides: TGTGCCAGCTCACCAAGCGGGAAAGAGACCCAGTACTTC. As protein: CASSPSGKETQYF.

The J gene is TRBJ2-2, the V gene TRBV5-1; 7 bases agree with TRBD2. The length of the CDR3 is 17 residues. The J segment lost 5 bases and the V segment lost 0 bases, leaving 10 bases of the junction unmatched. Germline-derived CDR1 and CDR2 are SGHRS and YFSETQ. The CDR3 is CASSLAFAGVGTGELFF. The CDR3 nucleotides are TGCGCCAGCAGCTTGGCCTTTGCGGGAGTGGGAACCGGGGAGCTGTTTTTT.

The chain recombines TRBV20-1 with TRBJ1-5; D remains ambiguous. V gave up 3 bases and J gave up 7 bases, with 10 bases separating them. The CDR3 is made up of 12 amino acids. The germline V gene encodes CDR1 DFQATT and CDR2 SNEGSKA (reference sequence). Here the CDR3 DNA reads TGCAGTGCTAGTGAGGGCCGGCAGCCCCAGCATTTT. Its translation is CSASEGRQPQHF.

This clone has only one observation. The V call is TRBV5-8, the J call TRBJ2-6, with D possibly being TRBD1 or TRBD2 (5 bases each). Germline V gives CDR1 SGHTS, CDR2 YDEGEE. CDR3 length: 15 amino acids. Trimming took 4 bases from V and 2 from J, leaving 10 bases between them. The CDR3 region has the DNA TGTGCCAGCAGCCCTCAGGGACCTGGGGCCAACGTCCTGACTTTC. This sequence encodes CASSPQGPGANVLTF.

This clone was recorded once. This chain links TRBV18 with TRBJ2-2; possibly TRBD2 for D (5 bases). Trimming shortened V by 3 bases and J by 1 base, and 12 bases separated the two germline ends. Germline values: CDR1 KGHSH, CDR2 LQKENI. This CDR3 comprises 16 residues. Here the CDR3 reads CASSPLAGKNTGELFF. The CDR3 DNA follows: TGTGCCAGCTCACCCCTGGCCGGGAAGAACACCGGGGAGCTGTTTTTT.

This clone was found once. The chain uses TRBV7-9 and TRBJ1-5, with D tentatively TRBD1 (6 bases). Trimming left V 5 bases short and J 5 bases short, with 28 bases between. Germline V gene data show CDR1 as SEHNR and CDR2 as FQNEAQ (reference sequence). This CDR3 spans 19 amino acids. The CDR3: CASSQTSSSRGLWDQPQHF. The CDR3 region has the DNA TGTGCCAGCAGCCAAACCTCCTCGTCGCGGGGGCTCTGGGATCAGCCCCAGCATTTT.

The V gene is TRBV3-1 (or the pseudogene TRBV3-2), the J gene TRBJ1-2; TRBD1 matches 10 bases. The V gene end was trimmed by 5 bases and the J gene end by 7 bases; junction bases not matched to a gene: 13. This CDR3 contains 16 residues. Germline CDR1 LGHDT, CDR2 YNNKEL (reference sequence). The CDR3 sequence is CASSNMAGQGTGGYTF. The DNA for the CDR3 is TGTGCCAGCAGCAATATGGCGGGACAGGGGACCGGTGGCTACACCTTC.